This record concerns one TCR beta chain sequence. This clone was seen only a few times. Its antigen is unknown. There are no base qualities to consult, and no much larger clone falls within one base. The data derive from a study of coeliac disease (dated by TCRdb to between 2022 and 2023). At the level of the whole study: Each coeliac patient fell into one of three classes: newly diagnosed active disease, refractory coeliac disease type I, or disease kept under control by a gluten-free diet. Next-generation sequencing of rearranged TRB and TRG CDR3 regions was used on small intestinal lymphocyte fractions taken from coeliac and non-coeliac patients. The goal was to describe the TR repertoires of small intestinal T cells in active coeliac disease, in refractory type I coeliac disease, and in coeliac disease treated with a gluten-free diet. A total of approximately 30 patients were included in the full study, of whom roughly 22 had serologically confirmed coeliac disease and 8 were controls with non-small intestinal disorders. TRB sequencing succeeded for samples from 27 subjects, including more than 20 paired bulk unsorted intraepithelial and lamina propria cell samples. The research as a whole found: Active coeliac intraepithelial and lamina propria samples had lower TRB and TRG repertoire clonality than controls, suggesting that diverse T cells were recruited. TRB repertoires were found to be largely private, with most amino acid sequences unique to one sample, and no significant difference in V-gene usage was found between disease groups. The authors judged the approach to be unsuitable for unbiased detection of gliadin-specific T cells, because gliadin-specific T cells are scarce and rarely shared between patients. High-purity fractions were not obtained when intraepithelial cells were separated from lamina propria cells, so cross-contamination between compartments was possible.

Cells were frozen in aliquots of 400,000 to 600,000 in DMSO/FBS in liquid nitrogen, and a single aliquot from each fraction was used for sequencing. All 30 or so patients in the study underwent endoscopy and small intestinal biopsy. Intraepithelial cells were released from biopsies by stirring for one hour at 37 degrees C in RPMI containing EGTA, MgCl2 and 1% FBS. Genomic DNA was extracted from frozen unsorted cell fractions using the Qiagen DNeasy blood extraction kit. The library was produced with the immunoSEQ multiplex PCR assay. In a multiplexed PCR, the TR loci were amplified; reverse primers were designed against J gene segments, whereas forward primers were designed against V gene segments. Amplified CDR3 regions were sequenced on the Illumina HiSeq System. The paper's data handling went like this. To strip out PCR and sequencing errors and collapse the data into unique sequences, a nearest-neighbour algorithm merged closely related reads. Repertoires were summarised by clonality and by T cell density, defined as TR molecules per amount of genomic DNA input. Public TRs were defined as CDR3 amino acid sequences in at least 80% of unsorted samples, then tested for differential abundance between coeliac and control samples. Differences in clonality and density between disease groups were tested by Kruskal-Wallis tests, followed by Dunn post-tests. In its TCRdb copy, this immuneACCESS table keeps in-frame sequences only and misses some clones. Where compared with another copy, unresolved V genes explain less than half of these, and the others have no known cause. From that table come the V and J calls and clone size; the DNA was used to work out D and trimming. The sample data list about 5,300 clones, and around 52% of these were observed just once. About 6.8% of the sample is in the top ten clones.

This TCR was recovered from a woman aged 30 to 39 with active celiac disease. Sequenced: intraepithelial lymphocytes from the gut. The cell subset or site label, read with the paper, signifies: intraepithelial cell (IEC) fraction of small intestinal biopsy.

The nucleotide sequence is TGCGCCAGCACCCCGGGGGGGGCATCAGATACGCAGTATTTT. This gives the protein CASTPGGASDTQYF. The chain joins TRBV5-1 to TRBJ2-3, with TRBD2 matching 8 junction bases. CDR3 length: 14 amino acids, cysteine to phenylalanine. Only the CDR3 DNA is retained, 42 bases long and in frame from the first base. The germline V gene yields SGHRS for CDR1 and YFSETQ for CDR2. V is pruned by 6 bases and J by 4 bases, leaving 7 bases of the junction without a gene match.